This is a list of T cell receptor beta chains from one sample in a study of blood T cell repertoires in COVID-19. Only in-frame clones appear in the TCRdb table, and some are missing; sequencing was by immunoSEQ multiplex PCR. The profile shows under 150,000 clones, nearly 85% of them singletons. What was sequenced was PBMCs or T cells enriched from blood (not recorded which). The receptors shown here come from a middle-aged man in a cohort exposed to, infected with or recovered from COVID-19 (not recorded which). The CDR3 runs from the conserved cysteine through the conserved F or W. The D gene is left open where the match is weak. Size is stated for part of the rows, as once, few or many counts, or as a class when the clone is expanded.

size	D	V	J	DNA	CDR3
.	.	TRBV24-1	TRBJ2-3	TGTGCCACCAGTCGTACCGGGAGTTCTAGCACAGATACGCAGTATTTT	CATSRTGSSSTDTQYF
.	.	TRBV6-5	TRBJ1-2	TGTGCCAGTCAGGGGAGGGGAGGCTACACCTTC	CASQGRGGYTF
.	TRBD2	TRBV9	TRBJ2-3	TGTGCCAGCAGCGTCGGGACTAGCGGGACCACAGATACGCAGTATTTT	CASSVGTSGTTDTQYF
.	TRBD1	TRBV5-1	TRBJ1-1	TGCGCCAGCAGCTCAGGACAGGCGGTAACTGAAGCTTTCTTT	CASSSGQAVTEAFF
.	TRBD1	TRBV10-2	TRBJ2-2	TGCGCCAGCAGTGGGGGCAGGGGGACCGGGGAGCTGTTTTTT	CASSGGRGTGELFF
.	.	TRBV6-4	TRBJ1-6	TGTGCCAGCAGCGACAGCCCCGATTCACCCCTCCACTTT	CASSDSPDSPLHF
.	TRBD2	TRBV3-1/TRBV3-2	TRBJ2-3	TGTGCCAGCAGCCCCATACCCGCTAGCGGGTTTAGCACAGATACGCAGTATTTT	CASSPIPASGFSTDTQYF
.	TRBD2	TRBV11-2	TRBJ2-3	TGTGCCAGCAGCATAGCGGGAGGGATTAGCACAGATACGCAGTATTTT	CASSIAGGISTDTQYF
once	.	TRBV14	TRBJ1-1	TGTGCCAGCAGCCAAGAAATGGTCGGTGAAGCTTTCTTT	CASSQEMVGEAFF
.	.	TRBV18	TRBJ1-5	TGTGCCAGCTCACCACTAACAGCCAATCAGCCCCAGCATTTT	CASSPLTANQPQHF
.	TRBD2	TRBV24-1	TRBJ2-3	TGTGCCACCAGTCCTAGCGGGAGCACAGATACGCAGTATTTT	CATSPSGSTDTQYF
many	TRBD1	TRBV7-2	TRBJ2-1	TGTGCCAGCAGCCTCTGGACAGGGGTCTACAATGAGCAGTTCTTC	CASSLWTGVYNEQFF
.	TRBD2	TRBV19	TRBJ2-5	TGTGCCAGTAGTATCGGGACTAGCGGCCCCCAGTACTTC	CASSIGTSGPQYF
.	TRBD1	TRBV24-1	TRBJ2-5	TGTGCCACCAGTGATCGACAGGGGGCGGGGGAGACCCAGTACTTC	CATSDRQGAGETQYF
.	.	TRBV7-2	TRBJ1-4	TGTGCCAGCAGCTCAGGGATGGCTAATGAAAAACTGTTTTTT	CASSSGMANEKLFF
.	TRBD1	TRBV18	TRBJ2-7	TGTGCCAGCTCACCAACAGGGGGCGGCTACGAGCAGTACTTC	CASSPTGGGYEQYF
.	.	TRBV5-4	TRBJ2-7	TGTGCCAGCAGCTTGGAACCCGGGGAGCAGTACTTC	CASSLEPGEQYF
.	TRBD1	TRBV4-1	TRBJ2-7	TGCGCCAGCAGCCACTCCTCCGGGACAGGGTACGACGAGCAGTACTTC	CASSHSSGTGYDEQYF
few	.	TRBV18	TRBJ1-2	TGTGCCAGCTCACCACAAAACAGCTATGGCTACACCTTC	CASSPQNSYGYTF
.	.	TRBV30	TRBJ1-2	TGTGCCTGGAGTCTGGACAGCTATGGCTACACCTTC	CAWSLDSYGYTF
.	.	TRBV6-2/TRBV6-3	TRBJ2-5	TGTGCCAGCAGTTACCCGCCGGCCCAGTACTTC	CASSYPPAQYF
once	.	TRBV19	TRBJ1-5	TGTGCCAGTAGTATCGGGAATAGCAATCAGCCCCAGCATTTT	CASSIGNSNQPQHF
.	.	TRBV7-9	TRBJ1-2	TGTGCCAGCAGCTTAAGCGCCCCTGTGGGCTATGGCTACACCTTC	CASSLSAPVGYGYTF
.	TRBD1	TRBV3-1/TRBV3-2	TRBJ2-5	TGTGCCAGCAGCCAAGATCCAAGGGGGCCTTGGACCCAGTACTTC	CASSQDPRGPWTQYF
few	.	TRBV5-1	TRBJ1-5	TGCGCCAGCAGCTTGGCCCCAGGGGATCAGCCCCAGCATTTT	CASSLAPGDQPQHF
.	.	TRBV19	TRBJ1-5	TGTGCCAGTAGCCCGGGGTTGAGCAATCAGCCCCAGCATTTT	CASSPGLSNQPQHF
.	.	TRBV5-6	TRBJ2-1	TGTGCCAGCAGCGGGTATGGGCTAGCCAGCTATGAGCAGTTCTTC	CASSGYGLASYEQFF
.	.	TRBV7-2	TRBJ1-5	TGTGCCAGCAGCTTAGGCAGGGAGGATCAGCCCCAGCATTTT	CASSLGREDQPQHF
.	TRBD2	TRBV7-9	TRBJ2-7	TGTGCCAGCAGCCGGACTAGCGGGATTTCCTACGAGCAGTACTTC	CASSRTSGISYEQYF
once	TRBD2	TRBV11-2	TRBJ2-7	TGTGCCAGCAGCTTAGGAGCGGGAAGTTACGAGCAGTACTTC	CASSLGAGSYEQYF
.	.	TRBV30	TRBJ1-1	TGTGCCTGGAGGGGATCGGGGGGCGCTCTTGAAGCTTTCTTT	CAWRGSGGALEAFF